The 9 T cell receptor beta chains presented below share a single source sample, sequenced in a study of OX40 agonist ivuxolimab in advanced cancers. Produced via immunoSEQ multiplex PCR; TCRdb's table is partial and in-frame only. Counted here are around 20,000 clones, approximately 90% occurring once; the ten biggest clones make up less than 25%. The sample here was CD4+ or CD8+ T cells sorted from blood, taken in a trial of the OX40 agonist ivuxolimab. All receptors come from an adult with an advanced solid tumor such as melanoma, head and neck, liver or kidney cancer.

The genes are TRBV10-3 and TRBJ1-1; D is perhaps TRBD1 (5 bases). The CDR3 has 17 residues. The V end was cut by 7 bases, the J end by 0 bases, with 21 bases between. Looked up from germline, CDR1 is ENHRY and CDR2 is SYGVKD. The CDR3 here is CAIKRGRELRMNTEAFF. The CDR3 DNA reads as TGTGCCATCAAGCGGGGCCGGGAATTACGAATGAACACTGAAGCTTTCTTT.

This rearrangement joins TRBV12-1 to TRBJ2-1; TRBD2 is the table's D call, not checked against the DNA. TRBV12-1 constitutes a pseudogene. The length of the CDR3 is 15 residues. The DNA for the CDR3 is TGTGCCAGCAGCTTACGTAGCGGGAAAAACGATGAGCAGTTCTTC. This sequence encodes CASSLRSGKNDEQFF.

This chain uses TRBV9 with TRBJ2-2; 11 bases fit TRBD2. The CDR3 has 17 residues. J was trimmed by 1 base and V by 3 bases; bases with no gene match: 5. CDR1 and CDR2 from the germline V gene are SGDLS and YYNGEE. CDR3 coding DNA: TGTGCCAGCAGCGGACCACTAGCGGGAGAGAACACCGGGGAGCTGTTTTTT. It is translated as CASSGPLAGENTGELFF.

The V call is TRBV9, the J call TRBJ1-2; the match to TRBD1 covers 9 bases. Trimming cost V 4 bases and J 3 bases; bases outside gene matches: 10. This CDR3 spans 16 amino acids. Germline-derived CDR1 and CDR2 are SGDLS and YYNGEE. Here the CDR3 DNA reads TGTGCCAGCAGCCCAAGCCCGGGACAGGGTGACTATGGCTACACCTTC. Its protein is CASSPSPGQGDYGYTF.

The V gene is TRBV4-1, the J gene TRBJ2-4; TRBD1 or TRBD2 may be the D gene (5 bases each). There are 17 residues in the CDR3. Trimming removed 1 base from V and 3 bases from J, with 16 bases in between. Germline V gene sequence: CDR1 MGHRA, CDR2 YSYEKL. The CDR3 reads CASSQAIREYGKNIQYF. DNA of the CDR3: TGCGCCAGCAGCCAAGCCATCAGGGAGTACGGCAAAAACATTCAGTACTTC.

The V call is TRBV9, the J call TRBJ2-2; no definite D call. The CDR3 is made up of 12 amino acids. With 7 bases removed from V and 4 bases from J, the gap between germline ends came to 8 bases. In germline, CDR1 is SGDLS, CDR2 YYNGEE. CDR3 region: CASERSTGELFF. Written as DNA, the CDR3 is TGTGCCAGCGAAAGGAGCACCGGGGAGCTGTTTTTT.

J is TRBJ1-1 and V is TRBV27; tentatively, D is TRBD1 (5 bases). Trimming cost V 6 bases and J 0 bases, with 17 bases left between them. The CDR3 consists of 16 residues. Germline lookup yields CDR1 MNHEY and CDR2 SMNVEV (reference sequence). This CDR3 reads CASRTRGDAVNTEAFF. As DNA, the CDR3 is TGTGCCAGCAGGACGCGGGGGGACGCAGTGAACACTGAAGCTTTCTTT.

The CDR3 bases are TGTGCCAGCAGTTGGACAGGGATGATGAACACTGAAGCTTTCTTT. Protein: CASSWTGMMNTEAFF. The chain links TRBV27 to TRBJ1-1; 8 bases match TRBD1. Unmatched junction bases numbered 4, after V lost 4 bases and J lost 0 bases. This CDR3 comprises 15 residues. Looked up from germline, CDR1 is MNHEY and CDR2 is SMNVEV (reference sequence).

This rearrangement joins TRBV11-2 to TRBJ2-7; no clear D. This CDR3 spans 13 amino acids. The V gene lost 4 bases and the J gene lost 5 bases, with 12 bases spanning the gap. Germline CDR1 reads SGHAT; CDR2 reads FQNNGV. The CDR3 reads CASSYSVSNEQYF. CDR3 bases: TGTGCCAGCAGCTACTCCGTTAGCAACGAGCAGTACTTC. The variable domain in full, with the rest retrieved from reference TRBV11-2 and TRBJ2-7, is EAGVAQSPRYKIIEKRQSVAFWCNPISGHATLYWYQQILGQGPKLLIQFQNNGVVDDSQLPKDRFSAERLKGVDSTLKIQPAKLEDSAVYLCASSYSVSNEQYFGPGTRLTVT.